A selection of T cell receptor beta chains follows, all from one sample in a study of T cells after yellow fever vaccination. Each CDR3 protein is one row after TCRdb ran MiXCR on the 5' RACE reads. Of about 300,000 distinct CDR3 sequences listed, almost 4% were seen once; the top ten hold roughly 24%. The material was PBMCs, obtained 5 days after the yellow fever booster vaccination. All receptors derive from a man aged 18 to 35 who received the YFV17D yellow fever vaccine. Both conserved end residues are part of each CDR3. A D gene is named only where the DNA matches it firmly. Clone size is given for some rows only: seen once, a few or many times, or a class if the clone is expanded.

>TRBJ1-1|TRBV29-1|many|.
CSVRTGDTEAFF
TGCAGCGTTCGAACAGGAGACACTGAAGCTTTCTTT
>TRBJ1-5|TRBV6-1|.|TRBD1
CATKRGQELNQPQHF
TGTGCCACCAAAAGGGGACAGGAGCTCAATCAGCCCCAGCATTTT
>TRBJ1-5|TRBV6-2/TRBV6-3|.|TRBD1
CASSYGNDRGFNQPQHF
TGTGCCAGCAGTTACGGGAACGACAGGGGGTTCAATCAGCCCCAGCATTTT
>TRBJ2-5|TRBV5-1|many|TRBD2
CASSLVGGEETQYF
TGTGCCAGCAGCTTAGTGGGGGGGGAAGAGACCCAGTACTTC
>TRBJ1-1|TRBV30|.|.
CAFSGANTEAFF
TGTGCCTTCTCAGGGGCGAACACTGAAGCTTTCTTT
>TRBJ2-2|TRBV7-2|many|TRBD1
CASSLRPGQGATGELFF
TGTGCCAGCAGCTTAAGACCGGGACAGGGTGCCACCGGGGAGCTGTTTTTT
>TRBJ2-5|TRBV6-1|few|TRBD1
CASSEETGGAETQYF
TGTGCCAGCAGTGAAGAGACAGGGGGCGCAGAGACCCAGTACTTC
>TRBJ2-5|TRBV7-9|.|.
CASSLLGRGRAGETQYF
TGTGCCAGCAGTCTCTTAGGTCGTGGCAGGGCCGGCGAGACCCAGTACTTC
>TRBJ2-3|TRBV27|few|.
CASSLSRSDTQYF
TGTGCCAGCAGTTTATCGAGGTCGGATACGCAGTATTTT
>TRBJ1-3|TRBV4-3|few|.
CASSQMQAAGNTIYF
TGCGCCAGCAGCCAGATGCAAGCAGCAGGAAACACCATATATTTT
>TRBJ2-3|TRBV29-1|.|TRBD1
CSADRVDSTDTQYF
TGCAGCGCCGACAGGGTTGATAGCACAGATACGCAGTATTTT
>TRBJ2-1|TRBV20-1|few|.
CSARDPMGTRGFF
TGCAGTGCTAGAGATCCTATGGGGACCCGAGGGTTCTTC
>TRBJ2-5|TRBV29-1|.|TRBD1
CSVPTGGGLETQYF
TGCAGCGTACCCACAGGGGGAGGCTTAGAGACCCAGTACTTC
>TRBJ2-5|TRBV29-1|many|.
CSVIPVGVETQYF
TGCAGCGTTATACCTGTGGGGGTGGAGACCCAGTACTTC
>TRBJ1-1|TRBV29-1|many|.
CTGLRNTEAFF
TGTACAGGTCTGAGGAACACTGAAGCTTTCTTT
>TRBJ1-2|TRBV7-2|many|.
CASSLLQIDGYTF
TGTGCCAGCAGCTTACTCCAGATAGATGGCTACACCTTC
>TRBJ1-2|TRBV6-5|.|.
CASSYSRPEHSYGYTF
TGTGCCAGCAGTTACTCTCGACCTGAACATAGCTATGGCTACACCTTC
>TRBJ1-2|TRBV11-2|.|.
CASSLGNSLTGYTF
TGTGCCAGCAGCTTAGGTAACAGTCTGACTGGCTACACCTTC
>TRBJ2-1|TRBV7-6|many|.
CASSLGGDEQFF
TGTGCCAGCAGCTTAGGGGGGGATGAGCAGTTCTTC
>TRBJ2-5|TRBV6-5|many|TRBD1
CASSLTGKETQYF
TGTGCCAGCAGTTTGACAGGGAAAGAGACCCAGTACTTC
>TRBJ1-4|TRBV9|.|.
CASSVACQAKFVGFRFRKLFF
TGTGCCAGCAGCGTAGCATGTCAGGCTAAGTTCGTTGGCTTTAGATTTAGAAAACTGTTTTTT
>TRBJ2-7|TRBV6-1|few|.
CASNYDMGASYEQYF
TGTGCCAGCAACTACGACATGGGGGCGTCCTACGAGCAGTACTTC
>TRBJ2-7|TRBV5-1|many|.
CASSTSGRDYEQYF
TGCGCCAGCAGCACCTCGGGACGGGACTACGAGCAGTACTTC
>TRBJ2-5|TRBV18|.|.
CASSPQNTQETQYF
TGTGCCAGCTCACCACAGAACACCCAAGAGACCCAGTACTTC
>TRBJ2-3|TRBV7-2|.|TRBD2
CASSLSGGRADTQYF
TGTGCCAGCAGCTTAAGCGGGGGGCGAGCAGATACGCAGTATTTT
>TRBJ2-5|TRBV5-1|.|TRBD1
CASGALQGIAQYF
TGCGCCAGCGGCGCCTTACAGGGGATTGCCCAGTACTTC
>TRBJ1-2|TRBV20-1|few|TRBD1
CSARTGDRGYGYTF
TGCAGTGCTAGGACCGGGGACAGGGGCTATGGCTACACCTTC
>TRBJ1-2|TRBV6-2/TRBV6-3|many|.
CASSYSSEIGGYTF
TGTGCCAGCAGTTATTCCTCGGAGATCGGCGGCTACACCTTC
>TRBJ2-1|TRBV10-3|.|.
CAIRATPSYNEQFF
TGTGCCATCAGGGCTACCCCATCGTACAATGAGCAGTTCTTC
>TRBJ1-5|TRBV7-9|.|.
CASSAGHNQPQHF
TGTGCCAGCAGCGCAGGACACAATCAGCCCCAGCATTTT
>TRBJ2-7|TRBV6-4|many|.
CASSDTMGRRGSYEQYF
TGTGCCAGCAGTGACACAATGGGCCGTCGGGGCTCCTACGAGCAGTACTTC
>TRBJ2-3|TRBV4-3|.|.
CASSQDFTDTQYF
TGCGCCAGCAGCCAAGACTTCACAGATACGCAGTATTTT
>TRBJ1-2|TRBV20-1|.|.
CSAFSADYGYTF
TGCAGTGCTTTCTCTGCGGACTATGGCTACACCTTC
>TRBJ1-5|TRBV5-5|few|.
CASSLVGGDQPQHF
TGTGCCAGCAGCTTGGTCGGGGGCGATCAGCCCCAGCATTTT
>TRBJ2-7|TRBV15|few|.
CATSRTGYPYEQYF
TGTGCCACCAGCAGAACAGGTTACCCCTACGAGCAGTACTTC
>TRBJ2-5|TRBV11-2|few|.
CASSGFVETQYF
TGTGCCAGCAGCGGATTTGTTGAGACCCAGTACTTC
>TRBJ2-5|TRBV12-3/TRBV12-4|few|.
CASSTHPRQARETQYF
TGTGCCAGCAGTACACACCCAAGACAGGCCCGGGAGACCCAGTACTTC
>TRBJ2-2|TRBV14|many|.
CASSHYQGLTGELFF
TGTGCCAGCAGCCACTACCAGGGACTCACCGGGGAGCTGTTTTTT
>TRBJ2-1|TRBV5-4|few|TRBD2
CASSGGGANEQFF
TGTGCCAGCAGCGGCGGGGGGGCCAATGAGCAGTTCTTC
>TRBJ2-2|TRBV4-1|.|.
CASSLGRGPPVTGELFF
TGCGCCAGCAGCCTGGGCAGGGGCCCACCGGTCACCGGGGAGCTGTTTTTT
>TRBJ2-3|TRBV20-1|few|TRBD2
CSAERHTSGSTDTQYF
TGCAGTGCAGAGAGGCACACTAGCGGGTCCACAGATACGCAGTATTTT
>TRBJ1-1|TRBV20-1|.|.
CSARHIRANNEAFF
TGCAGTGCTCGTCACATTAGGGCTAACAATGAAGCTTTCTTT
>TRBJ2-3|TRBV29-1|.|.
CSVESLSADTQYF
TGCAGCGTTGAATCCCTCTCCGCAGATACGCAGTATTTT
>TRBJ2-2|TRBV4-3|few|TRBD1
CASSRKATAGGAGELFF
TGCGCCAGCAGCCGAAAGGCCACGGCAGGGGGAGCGGGGGAGCTGTTTTTT
>TRBJ2-1|TRBV7-9|many|TRBD2
CASTLAGLNEQFF
TGTGCCAGCACTCTAGCGGGGTTGAATGAGCAGTTCTTC
>TRBJ1-1|TRBV15|.|.
CATSRSFPGTEAFF
TGTGCCACCAGCAGATCCTTTCCGGGCACTGAAGCTTTCTTT
>TRBJ2-5|TRBV5-1|many|.
CASSLARADQETQYF
TGCGCCAGCAGCTTGGCCAGGGCCGACCAAGAGACCCAGTACTTC
>TRBJ1-2|TRBV6-5|many|.
CASSYSAWDGYTF
TGTGCCAGCAGTTACTCGGCCTGGGATGGCTACACCTTC
>TRBJ2-3|TRBV21-1|.|.
CASSRTQTSGGVTSTDTQYF
TGTGCCAGCAGCAGAACCCAGACTAGCGGGGGGGTCACTAGCACAGATACGCAGTATTTT
>TRBJ1-5|TRBV6-5|.|.
CASSYVAGNQPQHF
TGTGCCAGCAGTTATGTGGCAGGGAATCAGCCCCAGCATTTT
>TRBJ1-1|TRBV30|few|.
CAWSGEGRAFF
TGTGCCTGGAGTGGGGAGGGGCGAGCTTTCTTT
>TRBJ1-4|TRBV4-1|.|TRBD1
CASSQVLRDRGIEKLFF
TGCGCCAGCAGCCAAGTTCTCCGGGACAGGGGTATAGAAAAACTGTTTTTT
>TRBJ2-5|TRBV20-1|few|TRBD2
CSARDTGTSGGETQYF
TGCAGTGCCCGGGATACCGGGACTAGCGGGGGAGAGACCCAGTACTTC
>TRBJ2-7|TRBV20-1|.|TRBD2
CSATSGGPGEQYF
TGCAGTGCTACCAGCGGGGGGCCCGGCGAGCAGTACTTC